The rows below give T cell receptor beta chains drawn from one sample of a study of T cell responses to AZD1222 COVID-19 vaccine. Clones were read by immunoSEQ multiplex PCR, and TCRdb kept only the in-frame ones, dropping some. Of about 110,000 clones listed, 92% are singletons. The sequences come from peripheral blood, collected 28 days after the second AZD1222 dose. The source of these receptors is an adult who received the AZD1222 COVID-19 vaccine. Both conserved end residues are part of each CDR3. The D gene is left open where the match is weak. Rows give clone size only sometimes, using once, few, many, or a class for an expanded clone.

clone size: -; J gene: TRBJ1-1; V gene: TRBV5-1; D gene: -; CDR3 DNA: TGCGCCAGCAGCTTGGCAGGGACCACTGAAGCTTTCTTT; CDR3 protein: CASSLAGTTEAFF
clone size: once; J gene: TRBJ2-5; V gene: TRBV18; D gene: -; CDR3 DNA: TGTGCCAGCTCACCTGACGGAGAGACCCAGTACTTC; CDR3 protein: CASSPDGETQYF
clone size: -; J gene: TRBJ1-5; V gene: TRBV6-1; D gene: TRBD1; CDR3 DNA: TGTGCCAGCAGTGAAGTGGGACAGAGCAATCAGCCCCAGCATTTT; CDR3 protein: CASSEVGQSNQPQHF
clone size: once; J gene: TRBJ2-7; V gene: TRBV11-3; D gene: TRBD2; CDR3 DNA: TGTGCCAGCAGCTTAAGCGGGAGTGCGTACGAGCAGTACTTC; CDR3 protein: CASSLSGSAYEQYF
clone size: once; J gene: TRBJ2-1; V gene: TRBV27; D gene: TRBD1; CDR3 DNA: TGTGCCAGCAGTTCCCGGGACAGGGTATACAATGAGCAGTTCTTC; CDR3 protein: CASSSRDRVYNEQFF
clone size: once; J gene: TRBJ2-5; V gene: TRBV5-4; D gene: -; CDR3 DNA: TGTGCCAGCAGCTCCAGGCAGATTACGGAGACCCAGTACTTC; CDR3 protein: CASSSRQITETQYF
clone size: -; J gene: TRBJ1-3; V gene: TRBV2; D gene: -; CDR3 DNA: TGTGCCAGCAGTCGGATCGAGGGTTACTCTGGAAACACCATATATTTT; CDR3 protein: CASSRIEGYSGNTIYF
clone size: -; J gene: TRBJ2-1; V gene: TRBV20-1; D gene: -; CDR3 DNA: TGCAGTGCTAGAGACGATGAGCAGTTCTTC; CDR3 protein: CSARDDEQFF
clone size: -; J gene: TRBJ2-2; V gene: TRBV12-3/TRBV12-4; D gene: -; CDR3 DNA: TGTGCCAGCAGTTTAGGTACCGGGGAGCTGTTTTTT; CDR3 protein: CASSLGTGELFF
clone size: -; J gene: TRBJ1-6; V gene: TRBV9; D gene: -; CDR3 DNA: TGTGCCAGCAACATAGGGAGGGGCCGGTCACCCCTCCACTTT; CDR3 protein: CASNIGRGRSPLHF
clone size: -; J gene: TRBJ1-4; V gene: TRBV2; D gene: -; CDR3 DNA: TGTGCCAGCAGTGCCCAGGGAAGAGGGGAAAAACTGTTTTTT; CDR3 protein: CASSAQGRGEKLFF
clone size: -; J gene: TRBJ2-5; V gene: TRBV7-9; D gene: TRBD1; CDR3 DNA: TGTGCCAGCAGCTTAGCCTCGACAGGGATGGGGCGGGAGACCCAGTACTTC; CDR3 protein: CASSLASTGMGRETQYF
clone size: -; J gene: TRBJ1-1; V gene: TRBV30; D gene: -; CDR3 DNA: TGTGCCTGGAGTGTATCGTCACAGGCCCAGTGGGCTTTCTTT; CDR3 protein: CAWSVSSQAQWAFF
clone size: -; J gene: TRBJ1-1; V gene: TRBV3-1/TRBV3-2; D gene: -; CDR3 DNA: TGTGCCAGCAGCCAAGATCTGCAGGGCACTGAAGCTTTCTTT; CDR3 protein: CASSQDLQGTEAFF
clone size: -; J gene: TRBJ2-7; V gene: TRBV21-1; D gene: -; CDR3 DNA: TGTGCCAGCAGCACCCCGGGACAGGGAGAGAATTATTCCTACGAGCAGTACTTC; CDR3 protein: CASSTPGQGENYSYEQYF
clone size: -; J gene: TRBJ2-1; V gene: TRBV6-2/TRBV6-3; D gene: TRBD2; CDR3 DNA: TGTGCCAGCAGTTACGCTAGCGGGAGTACTCAGCAGTTCTTC; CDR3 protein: CASSYASGSTQQFF
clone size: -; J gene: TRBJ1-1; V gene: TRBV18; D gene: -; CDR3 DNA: TGTGCCAGCTCAGATCCGGGAGAGGACACTGAAGCTTTCTTT; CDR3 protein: CASSDPGEDTEAFF
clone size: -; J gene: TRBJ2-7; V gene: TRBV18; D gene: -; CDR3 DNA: TGTGCCAGCTCACAGGGGAACGAGCAGTACTTC; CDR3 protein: CASSQGNEQYF
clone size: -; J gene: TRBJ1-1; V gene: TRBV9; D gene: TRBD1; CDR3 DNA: TGTGCCAGCAGCTCTCTCCCCCCGACAGGGGAAGCTTTCTTT; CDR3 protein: CASSSLPPTGEAFF
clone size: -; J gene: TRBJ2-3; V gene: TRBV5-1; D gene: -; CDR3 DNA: TGCGCCAGCAGCCGGGACACCGGGGCAGATACGCAGTATTTT; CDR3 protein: CASSRDTGADTQYF
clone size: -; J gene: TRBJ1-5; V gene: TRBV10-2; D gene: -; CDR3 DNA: TGCGCCAGCAGTGAGTCGGGTCTGAATCAGCCCCAGCATTTT; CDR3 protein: CASSESGLNQPQHF
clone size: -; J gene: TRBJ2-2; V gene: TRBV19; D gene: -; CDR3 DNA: TGTGCCAGTAGTCCCAAGAACACCGGGGAGCTGTTTTTT; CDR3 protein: CASSPKNTGELFF
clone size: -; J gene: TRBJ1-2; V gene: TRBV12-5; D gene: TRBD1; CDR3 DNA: TGTGCTAGTGGTCCCCAGGACAGGGGACGAAGAGGCTACACCTTC; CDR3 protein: CASGPQDRGRRGYTF
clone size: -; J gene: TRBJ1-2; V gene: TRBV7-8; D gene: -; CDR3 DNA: TGTGCCAGCAGCGACCTCCGGGACGCCGACCTCCCGAACTATGGCTACACCTTC; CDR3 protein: CASSDLRDADLPNYGYTF
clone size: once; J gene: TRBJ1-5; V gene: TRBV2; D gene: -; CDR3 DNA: TGTGCCAGCGGAAGGGGGTTTCAGCCCCAGCATTTT; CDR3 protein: CASGRGFQPQHF
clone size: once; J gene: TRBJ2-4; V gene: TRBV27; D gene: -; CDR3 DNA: TGTGCCAGCAGTCCGCTTCTGGGTTCGGACATTCAGTACTTC; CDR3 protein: CASSPLLGSDIQYF
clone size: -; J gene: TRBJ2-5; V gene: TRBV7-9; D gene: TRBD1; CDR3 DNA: TGTGCCAGCAGCTTCGGGGACAGGGGGCCTGAAGAGACCCAGTACTTC; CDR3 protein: CASSFGDRGPEETQYF
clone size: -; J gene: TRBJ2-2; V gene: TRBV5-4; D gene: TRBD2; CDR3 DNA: TGTGCCAGCAGCTTGAATAGCGGGAGGAACACCGGGGAGCTGTTTTTT; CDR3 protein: CASSLNSGRNTGELFF
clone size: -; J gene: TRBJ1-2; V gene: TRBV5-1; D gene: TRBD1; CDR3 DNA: TGCGCCAGCAGCTTGGGGACAGGGGGGAAGGGCTACACCTTC; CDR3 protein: CASSLGTGGKGYTF
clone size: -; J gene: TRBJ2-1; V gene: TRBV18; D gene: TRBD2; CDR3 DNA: TGTGCCAGCTCAACGAGCGGGAGGGGGGACAATGAGCAGTTCTTC; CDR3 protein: CASSTSGRGDNEQFF
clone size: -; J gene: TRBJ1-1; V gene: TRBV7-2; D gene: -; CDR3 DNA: TGTGCCAGCAGCTTAAGGCTACCGAACACTGAAGCTTTCTTT; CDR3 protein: CASSLRLPNTEAFF
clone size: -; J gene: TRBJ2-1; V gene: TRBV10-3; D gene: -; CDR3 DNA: TGTGCCACCCTCGGGGAAGAAGGCTTGATGTCCTACAATGAGCAGTTCTTC; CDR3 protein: CATLGEEGLMSYNEQFF
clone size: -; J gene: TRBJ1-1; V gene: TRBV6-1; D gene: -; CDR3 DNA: TGTGCCAGCAGTGAAGGGAGGAGGATTAACACTGAAGCTTTCTTT; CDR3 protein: CASSEGRRINTEAFF
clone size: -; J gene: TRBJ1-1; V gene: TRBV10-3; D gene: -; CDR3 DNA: TGTGCCATCAAAGGGGAAACTGAAGCTTTCTTT; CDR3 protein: CAIKGETEAFF
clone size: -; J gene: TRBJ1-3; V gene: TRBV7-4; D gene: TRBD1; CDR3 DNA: TGTGCCAGCAGCTTGAGGGAGGGGGCAACTGGAAACACCATATATTTT; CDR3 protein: CASSLREGATGNTIYF
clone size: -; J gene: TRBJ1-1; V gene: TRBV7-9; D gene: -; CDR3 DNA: TGTGCCAGCAGCTTCAAAATGAAAGGGGCTGAAGCTTTCTTT; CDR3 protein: CASSFKMKGAEAFF
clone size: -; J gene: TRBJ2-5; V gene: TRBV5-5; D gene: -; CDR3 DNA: TGTGCCAGCAGCTTGGCCGACACCTTGGAGACCCAGTACTTC; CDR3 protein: CASSLADTLETQYF
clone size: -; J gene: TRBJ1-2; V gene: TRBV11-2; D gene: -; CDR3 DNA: TGTGCCAGCAGCTTAGATCGGGCAGGTCATCGCACCTTC; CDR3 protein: CASSLDRAGHRTF
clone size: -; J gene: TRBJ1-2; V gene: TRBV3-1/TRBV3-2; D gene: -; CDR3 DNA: TGTGCCAGCAGCCAAGATTTAGGGACTTACTATGGCTACACCTTC; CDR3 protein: CASSQDLGTYYGYTF
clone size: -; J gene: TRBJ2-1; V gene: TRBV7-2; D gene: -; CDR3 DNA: TGTGCCAGCAGCTTAGCCCACAATGAGCAGTTCTTC; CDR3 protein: CASSLAHNEQFF
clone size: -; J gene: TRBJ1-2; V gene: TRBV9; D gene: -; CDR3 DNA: TGTGCCAGCAGCGCGGACGGTACCTATGGCTACACCTTC; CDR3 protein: CASSADGTYGYTF
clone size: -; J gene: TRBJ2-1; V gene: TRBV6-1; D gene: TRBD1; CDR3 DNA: TGTGCCAGCAGTGACAACCTCGGGACAGGCTACAATGAGCAGTTCTTC; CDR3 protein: CASSDNLGTGYNEQFF
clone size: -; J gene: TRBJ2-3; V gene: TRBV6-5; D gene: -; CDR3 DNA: TGTGCCAGCATGGTTGAGCTTGGCACAGATACGCAGTATTTT; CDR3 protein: CASMVELGTDTQYF
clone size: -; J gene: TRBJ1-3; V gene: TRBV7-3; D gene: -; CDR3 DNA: TGTGCCAGCAGCTTAACTTCCTCTGGAAACACCATATATTTT; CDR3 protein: CASSLTSSGNTIYF
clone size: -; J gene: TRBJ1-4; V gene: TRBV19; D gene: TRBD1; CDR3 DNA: TGTGCCAGTAGTATACTAAATACAGGGGGAAGTGAAAAACTGTTTTTT; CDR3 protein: CASSILNTGGSEKLFF
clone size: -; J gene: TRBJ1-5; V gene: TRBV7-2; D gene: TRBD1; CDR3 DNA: TGTGCCAGCAGCTCCCCGGACAGGGGTCGTTCTCAGCCCCAGCATTTT; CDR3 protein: CASSSPDRGRSQPQHF
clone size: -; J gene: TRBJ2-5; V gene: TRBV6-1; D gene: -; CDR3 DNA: TGTGCCAGCAGTGAGCTCCTGGGGCGTCAAGAGACCCAGTACTTC; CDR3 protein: CASSELLGRQETQYF
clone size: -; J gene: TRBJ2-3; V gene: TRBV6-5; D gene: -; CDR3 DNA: TGTGCCACATCAGGCCCCGTGGTAAGGGGCAATACGCAGTATTTT; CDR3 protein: CATSGPVVRGNTQYF
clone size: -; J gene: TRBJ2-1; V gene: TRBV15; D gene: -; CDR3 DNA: TGTGCCACCAGCAGAGACGGGGGCAGCTCCTACAATGAGCAGTTCTTC; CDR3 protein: CATSRDGGSSYNEQFF
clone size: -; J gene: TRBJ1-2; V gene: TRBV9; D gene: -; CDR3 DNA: TGTGCCAGCAGCGTAAAAAAACACGGTGATGGCTACACCTTC; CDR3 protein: CASSVKKHGDGYTF
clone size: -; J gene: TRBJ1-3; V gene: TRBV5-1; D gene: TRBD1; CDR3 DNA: TGCGCCAGCAGCTTGCGGGACAGGGGAAAGGGAAACACCATATATTTT; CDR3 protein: CASSLRDRGKGNTIYF
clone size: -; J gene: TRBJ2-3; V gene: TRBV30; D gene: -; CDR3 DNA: TGTGCCTGGAGTGTACGAGGTACAATGCCGGATACGCAGTATTTT; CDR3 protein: CAWSVRGTMPDTQYF
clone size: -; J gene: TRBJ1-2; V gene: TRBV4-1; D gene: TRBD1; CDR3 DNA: TGCGCCAGCAGCCCCGACAGGGTAGGTTATGGCTACACCTTC; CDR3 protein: CASSPDRVGYGYTF
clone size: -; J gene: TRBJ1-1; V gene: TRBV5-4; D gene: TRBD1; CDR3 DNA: TGTGCCAGCAGCGTAAACAGGGGGCGACAAATAATGAACACTGAAGCTTTCTTT; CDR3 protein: CASSVNRGRQIMNTEAFF
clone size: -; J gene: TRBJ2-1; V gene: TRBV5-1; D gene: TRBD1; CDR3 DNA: TGCGCCAGCAGTCCCGGGACAGGGGCCTCGTCAGGTTTCCATGAGCAGTTCTTC; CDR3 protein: CASSPGTGASSGFHEQFF